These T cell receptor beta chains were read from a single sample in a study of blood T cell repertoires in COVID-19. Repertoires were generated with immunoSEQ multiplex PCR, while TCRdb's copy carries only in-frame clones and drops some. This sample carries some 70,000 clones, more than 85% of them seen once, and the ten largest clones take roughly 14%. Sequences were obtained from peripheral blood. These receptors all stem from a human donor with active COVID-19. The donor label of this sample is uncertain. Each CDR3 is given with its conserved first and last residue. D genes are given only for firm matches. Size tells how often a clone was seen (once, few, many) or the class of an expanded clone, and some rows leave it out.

CDR3aa: CASRTGERSPLHF; CDR3nt: TGTGCCAGTCGGACAGGGGAGCGTTCACCCCTCCACTTT; j_gene: TRBJ1-6; d_gene: TRBD1; v_gene: TRBV6-6; abundance: -
CDR3aa: CASSLWGGSYGYTF; CDR3nt: TGTGCCAGCAGTTTATGGGGGGGGTCCTATGGCTACACCTTC; j_gene: TRBJ1-2; d_gene: -; v_gene: TRBV28; abundance: -
CDR3aa: CASSETTGSYQPQHF; CDR3nt: TGTGCCAGCAGTGAAACCACAGGGTCCTACCAGCCCCAGCATTTT; j_gene: TRBJ1-5; d_gene: -; v_gene: TRBV6-1; abundance: -
CDR3aa: CASSYSFMRTGELGYEQYF; CDR3nt: TGTGCCAGCAGTTACTCGTTTATGCGGACAGGCGAGCTCGGCTACGAGCAGTACTTC; j_gene: TRBJ2-7; d_gene: TRBD1; v_gene: TRBV6-2/TRBV6-3; abundance: few
CDR3aa: CASSLAGREYNEQFF; CDR3nt: TGCGCCAGCAGCTTGGCCGGGCGGGAGTACAATGAGCAGTTCTTC; j_gene: TRBJ2-1; d_gene: TRBD2; v_gene: TRBV5-1; abundance: -
CDR3aa: CASSLKGRDTIANYGYTF; CDR3nt: TGTGCCAGCAGCTTAAAAGGACGGGACACTATCGCTAACTATGGCTACACCTTC; j_gene: TRBJ1-2; d_gene: -; v_gene: TRBV7-2; abundance: -
CDR3aa: CASSLVSGRNEQYF; CDR3nt: TGTGCCAGCAGCTTAGTATCGGGGAGGAACGAGCAGTACTTC; j_gene: TRBJ2-7; d_gene: -; v_gene: TRBV7-2; abundance: -
CDR3aa: CASSPRTSGQETQYF; CDR3nt: TGTGCCAGCAGCCCCCGGACTAGCGGTCAAGAGACCCAGTACTTC; j_gene: TRBJ2-5; d_gene: TRBD2; v_gene: TRBV9; abundance: -
CDR3aa: CASSEGTGVTTIYF; CDR3nt: TGTGCCAGCAGTGAGGGGACAGGGGTCACCACCATATATTTT; j_gene: TRBJ1-3; d_gene: TRBD1; v_gene: TRBV2; abundance: few
CDR3aa: CASSLLPLSSYEQYF; CDR3nt: TGTGCCAGTAGTCTTCTACCACTTAGCTCCTACGAGCAGTACTTC; j_gene: TRBJ2-7; d_gene: -; v_gene: TRBV19; abundance: -
CDR3aa: CASSQNMGLGNTIYF; CDR3nt: TGTGCCAGCAGCCAGAATATGGGCCTTGGAAACACCATATATTTT; j_gene: TRBJ1-3; d_gene: -; v_gene: TRBV14; abundance: -
CDR3aa: CASSLGAPGLNQPQHF; CDR3nt: TGTGCCAGCAGCTTGGGGGCCCCGGGACTAAATCAGCCCCAGCATTTT; j_gene: TRBJ1-5; d_gene: -; v_gene: TRBV5-6; abundance: -
CDR3aa: CASSQDIGTGVKNSPLHF; CDR3nt: TGTGCCAGCAGCCAAGATATCGGGACAGGGGTGAAGAATTCACCCCTCCACTTT; j_gene: TRBJ1-6; d_gene: TRBD1; v_gene: TRBV14; abundance: -
CDR3aa: CASSLGLAGTIYEQYF; CDR3nt: TGTGCCAGCAGTTTGGGACTAGCGGGAACGATCTACGAGCAGTACTTC; j_gene: TRBJ2-7; d_gene: TRBD2; v_gene: TRBV27; abundance: -
CDR3aa: CASSLFINEQFF; CDR3nt: TGTGCCAGCAGCTTATTCATCAATGAGCAGTTCTTC; j_gene: TRBJ2-1; d_gene: -; v_gene: TRBV7-6; abundance: -
CDR3aa: CASSESNSGRPYF; CDR3nt: TGCGCCAGCAGTGAGTCGAACAGCGGGCGCCCGTATTTT; j_gene: TRBJ2-3; d_gene: -; v_gene: TRBV10-1; abundance: -
CDR3aa: CASSIGSSQPQHF; CDR3nt: TGTGCCAGCAGCATAGGGAGTTCTCAGCCCCAGCATTTT; j_gene: TRBJ1-5; d_gene: -; v_gene: TRBV28; abundance: -
CDR3aa: CASRRETGGYGYTF; CDR3nt: TGTGCCAGTAGAAGGGAGACAGGGGGCTATGGCTACACCTTC; j_gene: TRBJ1-2; d_gene: TRBD1; v_gene: TRBV19; abundance: -
CDR3aa: CASSSPPGTGVSYEQYF; CDR3nt: TGTGCCAGCAGCTCCCCCCCCGGGACAGGGGTTAGCTACGAGCAGTACTTC; j_gene: TRBJ2-7; d_gene: TRBD1; v_gene: TRBV11-3; abundance: -
CDR3aa: CASSLPPADTQYF; CDR3nt: TGTGCCAGCAGCCTCCCGCCGGCAGATACGCAGTATTTT; j_gene: TRBJ2-3; d_gene: -; v_gene: TRBV5-4; abundance: -
CDR3aa: CASSQALAGVYEQYF; CDR3nt: TGTGCCAGCAGCCAAGCGCTAGCGGGAGTGTACGAGCAGTACTTC; j_gene: TRBJ2-7; d_gene: TRBD2; v_gene: TRBV14; abundance: -
CDR3aa: CSVEAIDNHCSYEQYF; CDR3nt: TGCAGCGTTGAAGCTATAGACAACCACTGCTCCTACGAGCAGTACTTC; j_gene: TRBJ2-7; d_gene: -; v_gene: TRBV29-1; abundance: -
CDR3aa: CAWSVNGGGAETQYF; CDR3nt: TGTGCCTGGAGTGTAAACGGGGGGGGTGCGGAGACCCAGTACTTC; j_gene: TRBJ2-5; d_gene: TRBD2; v_gene: TRBV30; abundance: -
CDR3aa: CASSARFKKGDRGKYNEQFF; CDR3nt: TGTGCCAGCAGCGCACGTTTTAAGAAGGGGGACAGGGGTAAATACAATGAGCAGTTCTTC; j_gene: TRBJ2-1; d_gene: TRBD1; v_gene: TRBV9; abundance: -
CDR3aa: CASSLDRGREQYF; CDR3nt: TGTGCCAGCAGCCTAGACAGGGGACGCGAGCAGTACTTC; j_gene: TRBJ2-7; d_gene: TRBD1; v_gene: TRBV14; abundance: -
CDR3aa: CASSTQRQDSSYTF; CDR3nt: TGTGCCAGTAGTACCCAAAGACAGGATAGTAGCTACACCTTC; j_gene: TRBJ1-2; d_gene: -; v_gene: TRBV19; abundance: -
CDR3aa: CASSTEQGGNQPQHF; CDR3nt: TGTGCCAGCTCAACAGAACAGGGTGGGAATCAGCCCCAGCATTTT; j_gene: TRBJ1-5; d_gene: -; v_gene: TRBV18; abundance: -
CDR3aa: CATSRTQGWASPLHF; CDR3nt: TGTGCCACCAGCAGAACTCAGGGGTGGGCTTCACCCCTCCACTTT; j_gene: TRBJ1-6; d_gene: -; v_gene: TRBV15; abundance: -
CDR3aa: CATNDRETKSASGELFF; CDR3nt: TGTGCCACCAATGACCGGGAAACAAAAAGCGCCTCCGGGGAGCTGTTTTTT; j_gene: TRBJ2-2; d_gene: -; v_gene: TRBV24-1; abundance: -
CDR3aa: CASSKVIRTGAEKLFF; CDR3nt: TGTGCCAGCAGCAAGGTGATTAGGACAGGGGCTGAAAAACTGTTTTTT; j_gene: TRBJ1-4; d_gene: -; v_gene: TRBV21-1; abundance: once
CDR3aa: CASSPGTSTEQFF; CDR3nt: TGTGCCAGCAGCCCCGGGACTAGCACTGAGCAGTTCTTC; j_gene: TRBJ2-1; d_gene: TRBD2; v_gene: TRBV7-3; abundance: -
CDR3aa: CASSVGANREIDTQYF; CDR3nt: TGTGCCAGCAGCGTGGGGGCTAATCGGGAAATAGATACGCAGTATTTT; j_gene: TRBJ2-3; d_gene: -; v_gene: TRBV7-2; abundance: -
CDR3aa: CASSEPLADRTDTQYF; CDR3nt: TGTGCCAGCAGTGAGCCACTAGCAGATCGCACAGATACGCAGTATTTT; j_gene: TRBJ2-3; d_gene: -; v_gene: TRBV6-4; abundance: -
CDR3aa: CASSLGGTGQAFF; CDR3nt: TGTGCCAGCAGCTTAGGGGGGACAGGGCAAGCTTTCTTT; j_gene: TRBJ1-1; d_gene: TRBD1; v_gene: TRBV7-9; abundance: -
CDR3aa: CAWDRRGRNTEAFF; CDR3nt: TGTGCCTGGGACCGTCGAGGGCGGAACACTGAAGCTTTCTTT; j_gene: TRBJ1-1; d_gene: -; v_gene: TRBV30; abundance: -
CDR3aa: CASSPSRGGRGYTF; CDR3nt: TGTGCCAGCTCACCCTCCCGGGGAGGGAGGGGCTACACCTTC; j_gene: TRBJ1-2; d_gene: -; v_gene: TRBV18; abundance: -
CDR3aa: CASSLSGLGNTIYF; CDR3nt: TGTGCCAGCAGCTTATCCGGGTTGGGAAACACCATATATTTT; j_gene: TRBJ1-3; d_gene: -; v_gene: TRBV11-2; abundance: -
CDR3aa: CAWRKEGRGYTF; CDR3nt: TGTGCCTGGAGGAAGGAGGGCCGCGGCTACACCTTC; j_gene: TRBJ1-2; d_gene: -; v_gene: TRBV30; abundance: -
CDR3aa: CASSAPRGRSSYNEQFF; CDR3nt: TGTGCCAGCAGCGCACCGAGAGGTCGGAGTTCCTACAATGAGCAGTTCTTC; j_gene: TRBJ2-1; d_gene: -; v_gene: TRBV25-1; abundance: -
CDR3aa: CAWMQGGFSYEQYF; CDR3nt: TGTGCCTGGATGCAGGGAGGCTTCTCCTACGAGCAGTACTTC; j_gene: TRBJ2-7; d_gene: -; v_gene: TRBV30; abundance: -
CDR3aa: CASGRQGGSTIYF; CDR3nt: TGTGCTAGTGGTCGACAGGGTGGGAGCACCATATATTTT; j_gene: TRBJ1-3; d_gene: TRBD1; v_gene: TRBV12-5; abundance: -
CDR3aa: CASSYADRIQTDTQYF; CDR3nt: TGTGCCAGCAGCTACGCCGACAGGATCCAGACAGATACGCAGTATTTT; j_gene: TRBJ2-3; d_gene: -; v_gene: TRBV7-9; abundance: -
CDR3aa: CASSLTSGRPGGQFF; CDR3nt: TGTGCCAGCTCATTGACTAGCGGGAGACCCGGGGGGCAGTTCTTC; j_gene: TRBJ2-1; d_gene: TRBD2; v_gene: TRBV18; abundance: -
CDR3aa: CASSPPGQGTQPQHF; CDR3nt: TGTGCCAGCAGCCCTCCGGGACAGGGTACTCAGCCCCAGCATTTT; j_gene: TRBJ1-5; d_gene: TRBD1; v_gene: TRBV7-9; abundance: -
CDR3aa: CAWSLGLQTLYEQYF; CDR3nt: TGTGCCTGGAGCCTGGGCCTACAAACCCTCTACGAGCAGTACTTC; j_gene: TRBJ2-7; d_gene: -; v_gene: TRBV30; abundance: -
CDR3aa: CASSPRGAANTGELFF; CDR3nt: TGCGCCAGCAGCCCCCGGGGGGCCGCGAACACCGGGGAGCTGTTTTTT; j_gene: TRBJ2-2; d_gene: -; v_gene: TRBV5-1; abundance: -
CDR3aa: CASSLDMETQYF; CDR3nt: TGTGCCAGCAGTTTGGACATGGAGACCCAGTACTTC; j_gene: TRBJ2-5; d_gene: -; v_gene: TRBV12-3/TRBV12-4; abundance: -
CDR3aa: CALTRGPRGSGYTF; CDR3nt: TGTGCCCTCACCCGGGGCCCACGGGGGAGTGGCTACACCTTC; j_gene: TRBJ1-2; d_gene: -; v_gene: TRBV30; abundance: -
CDR3aa: CASGLGLDTDTQYF; CDR3nt: TGTGCTAGTGGTTTGGGACTAGACACAGATACGCAGTATTTT; j_gene: TRBJ2-3; d_gene: -; v_gene: TRBV12-5; abundance: -
CDR3aa: CASSRTGGDSPLHF; CDR3nt: TGCGCCAGCAGCAGAACAGGGGGCGATTCACCCCTCCACTTT; j_gene: TRBJ1-6; d_gene: TRBD1; v_gene: TRBV5-1; abundance: once
CDR3aa: CASSLFIDRLNTEAFF; CDR3nt: TGTGCCAGCAGCTTATTTATCGACAGACTGAACACTGAAGCTTTCTTT; j_gene: TRBJ1-1; d_gene: -; v_gene: TRBV5-6; abundance: -
CDR3aa: CASSRQGTYNEQFF; CDR3nt: TGTGCCAGCAGCCGACAGGGGACCTACAATGAGCAGTTCTTC; j_gene: TRBJ2-1; d_gene: TRBD1; v_gene: TRBV28; abundance: once
CDR3aa: CASSPPGTKNIQYF; CDR3nt: TGTGCCAGCAGCCCCCCAGGGACCAAAAACATTCAGTACTTC; j_gene: TRBJ2-4; d_gene: -; v_gene: TRBV2; abundance: -
CDR3aa: CASRRGGDNEQFF; CDR3nt: TGTGCCAGCAGGAGGGGCGGGGACAATGAGCAGTTCTTC; j_gene: TRBJ2-1; d_gene: -; v_gene: TRBV12-3/TRBV12-4; abundance: -
CDR3aa: CASSDIGGGQPQHF; CDR3nt: TGTGCCAGCAGTGACATTGGCGGGGGTCAGCCCCAGCATTTT; j_gene: TRBJ1-5; d_gene: -; v_gene: TRBV6-4; abundance: -
CDR3aa: CASSPRLAGAAYEQYF; CDR3nt: TGTGCCAGCAGCCCACGACTAGCGGGGGCCGCCTACGAGCAGTACTTC; j_gene: TRBJ2-7; d_gene: TRBD2; v_gene: TRBV7-9; abundance: -
CDR3aa: CASSRLNGGGTEAFF; CDR3nt: TGTGCCAGCAGCCGCCTTAATGGGGGAGGTACTGAAGCTTTCTTT; j_gene: TRBJ1-1; d_gene: -; v_gene: TRBV4-2; abundance: -
CDR3aa: CSVVLGQVYSYEQYF; CDR3nt: TGCAGCGTCGTGCTCGGACAGGTATACTCCTACGAGCAGTACTTC; j_gene: TRBJ2-7; d_gene: TRBD1; v_gene: TRBV29-1; abundance: -
CDR3aa: CASSLTSGPQETQYF; CDR3nt: TGTGCCAGCAGCTTGACTAGCGGGCCCCAAGAGACCCAGTACTTC; j_gene: TRBJ2-5; d_gene: TRBD2; v_gene: TRBV7-2; abundance: -